The present T cell receptor (beta chain) was sequenced within a study of cytomegalovirus exposure and HLA in healthy donors. Study-level findings and limits: TCR beta chain V- and J-gene trimming was linked, in a later analysis, to a missense variant in DCLRE1C. Earlier analysis yielded a pattern in which most TCR beta V segments were productive about 90% or about 30% of the time.

The PCR contained 60 Vbeta and 13 Jbeta primers. The data were produced by immunoSEQ multiplex PCR, yet TCRdb's version contains in-frame clones alone and is incomplete. The table includes hundreds of thousands of clones, about 90% detected once. Though probably carrying unrecorded immune exposures, donors were nominally healthy at sampling. CDR3 size: 12 residues. Trimming took off 7 bases at V and 7 bases at J, with 11 bases between the two ends. Germline-derived CDR1 and CDR2 are MNHNS and SASEGT. Only a few counts were recorded for this clone. As yet, its antigen is unknown. The TCR was taken from a woman aged 18 to 35 in good health and CMV-seronegative. Source material: PBMCs. The chain couples TRBV6-1 to TRBJ1-5; no definite D call. The CDR3 region is CASTLRGQPQHF. CDR3 in DNA: TGTGCCAGCACACTACGGGGACAGCCCCAGCATTTT.